One and the same sample provided the 20 T cell receptor beta chains below, sequenced in a study of CD8+ T cells in alopecia areata. cDNA prepared by RNA extraction and subsequent reverse transcription served as the template for sequencing. Repertoires were generated with immunoSEQ multiplex PCR, while TCRdb's copy carries only in-frame clones and drops some. The table lists 65,000 to 75,000 clones, approximately 45% of them singletons. Sequencing used CD8+ T cells sorted from blood, obtained at week 0. All receptors come from a human donor with alopecia areata.

V and J are TRBV6-6 and TRBJ2-7, with D unresolved. V was shortened by 4 bases and J by 3 bases, with 10 bases between the two germline ends. This CDR3 region has 13 residues. Germline CDR1 is MNHNY and CDR2 is SVGAGI (reference sequence). The CDR3 reads CASSWGSVYEQYF. CDR3 nucleotide sequence: TGTGCCAGCAGTTGGGGATCTGTCTACGAGCAGTACTTC.

The table lists this clone with a few counts. The chain links TRBV11-2 to TRBJ2-1; D gene unclear. V was cut by 5 bases and J by 5 bases, with 16 bases left in between. The length of the CDR3 is 15 residues. The germline gives CDR1 SGHAT, CDR2 FQNNGV. This CDR3 reads CASSLLAGPDNEQFF. In DNA, the CDR3 is TGTGCCAGCAGCCTTTTAGCCGGACCGGACAATGAGCAGTTCTTC.

This clone was seen a few times. The rearrangement joins TRBV27 to TRBJ2-1; D may be TRBD1 (6 bases). V was clipped by 5 bases and J by 9 bases, with 14 bases between them. The CDR3 sequence is 13 residues long. Germline loops: CDR1 MNHEY, CDR2 SMNVEV (reference sequence). This CDR3 reads CASSRNRVGEQFF. The CDR3 region has the DNA TGTGCCAGCAGTAGAAACAGGGTGGGTGAGCAGTTCTTC.

This chain links TRBV9 with TRBJ2-7, with 10 positions matching TRBD1. CDR1 is SGDLS and CDR2 is YYNGEE in the germline V gene. V lost 3 bases and J lost 7; bases outside the gene matches: 10. There are 15 residues in the CDR3. The CDR3 nucleotides are TGTGCCAGCAGCGCGCCCGGGACAGGGGAAGGGGAGCAGTACTTC. Encoded protein: CASSAPGTGEGEQYF.

V gene TRBV30 combines with J gene TRBJ2-7; 10 nucleotides agree with TRBD2. The CDR3 totals 15 residues. V trimming: 8 bases; J trimming: 0 bases; junction bases outside the gene matches: 10. Per the germline V gene, CDR1 is GTSNPN and CDR2 is SVGIG (reference sequence). The CDR3 is CASSPGLAASYEQYF. For the CDR3, the DNA is TGTGCCAGCAGCCCCGGACTAGCGGCCTCCTACGAGCAGTACTTC.

The gene calls are TRBV11-1 and TRBJ2-3; TRBD2 matches 14 bases. The length of the CDR3 is 17 residues. The germline V gene has CDR1 SGHAT and CDR2 FQDESV (reference sequence). J was trimmed by 5 bases and V by 5 bases; bases with no gene match: 9. The CDR3 nucleotides are TGTGCCAGCAGCAGGACTAGCGGGAGGCCAACACAAGATACGCAGTATTTT. Residues: CASSRTSGRPTQDTQYF.

The V gene is TRBV28, the J gene TRBJ1-2; D ambiguous. Germline V gives CDR1 MDHEN, CDR2 SYDVKM. The CDR3 consists of 13 residues. The V end was cut by 5 bases, the J end by 2 bases, with 9 bases between. The CDR3 spells CASSVGLNYGYTF. CDR3 coding DNA: TGTGCCAGCAGTGTGGGTCTAAACTATGGCTACACCTTC.

This clone was detected many times. This chain links TRBV27 with TRBJ2-7, with 7 bases lining up with TRBD1. Per germline, CDR1 MNHEY and CDR2 SMNVEV (reference sequence). The V and J ends lost 5 bases and 3 bases, in that order; junction bases with no gene match: 7. The CDR3 runs 14 residues. The chain's CDR3 is CASSTGSGGYEQYF. The CDR3 region has the DNA TGTGCCAGCAGTACAGGGTCAGGGGGCTACGAGCAGTACTTC.

This clone was seen a handful of times. This chain uses TRBV7-9 with TRBJ2-5; D is possibly TRBD1 or TRBD2 (5 bases each). The CDR3 is 15 residues long. V dropped 5 bases and J dropped 5 bases, with 18 bases sitting between them. Germline-derived CDR1 and CDR2 are SEHNR and FQNEAQ (reference sequence). CDR3 residues: CASSPTSHWGETQYF. CDR3 coding DNA: TGTGCCAGCAGCCCCACCTCTCACTGGGGGGAGACCCAGTACTTC.

This rearrangement joins TRBV29-1 to TRBJ2-7; the match to TRBD1 covers 7 bases. V trimming: 0 bases; J trimming: 5 bases; junction bases outside the gene matches: 4. From germline, CDR1 is SQVTM and CDR2 ANQGSEA. The CDR3 covers 13 residues. CDR3 in DNA: TGCAGCGTTGAAGACGGGACAGCTAACGAGCAGTACTTC. Its translation is CSVEDGTANEQYF.

This clone was seen more than once but under ten times. The chain couples TRBV15 to TRBJ2-7; the match to TRBD2 covers 8 bases. Germline CDR1 is LNHNV and CDR2 is YYDKDF (reference sequence). The CDR3 runs to 15 residues. After removal of 1 base from V and 0 bases from J, the junction contained 2 bases not matched to a gene. The CDR3 spells CATSRAGGSSYEQYF. CDR3 sequence (DNA): TGTGCCACCAGCAGAGCGGGAGGGAGCTCCTACGAGCAGTACTTC.

V gene TRBV4-2 combines with J gene TRBJ2-7; TRBD2 matches at 8 bases. Germline V gene sequence: CDR1 LGHNA, CDR2 YNFKEQ. The CDR3 has 15 amino acids. After removal of 1 base from V and 3 bases from J, the junction contained 5 bases not matched to a gene. The chain's CDR3 is CASSQGAGGGYEQYF. The DNA for the CDR3 is TGTGCCAGCAGCCAAGGGGCGGGAGGTGGCTACGAGCAGTACTTC.

This clone has at least ten counts. The rearrangement uses TRBV5-6 and TRBJ1-5; the match to TRBD1 covers 10 bases. CDR3 length: 16 amino acids. The V segment lost 1 base and the J segment 6 bases; nucleotides outside the gene matches: 7. Looked up from germline, CDR1 is SGHDT and CDR2 is YYEEEE. The CDR3 loop is CASSLKTGGGSQPQHF. In DNA form, the CDR3 reads TGTGCCAGCAGCTTGAAGACAGGGGGCGGAAGTCAGCCCCAGCATTTT.

This clone was found many times. The chain is built from TRBV4-1 and TRBJ2-5; TRBD2 aligns across 10 bases. V was pared by 0 bases and J by 5 bases, with 3 bases of the junction left unmatched. The CDR3 runs 15 residues. Germline V lookup: CDR1 MGHRA, CDR2 YSYEKL. This CDR3 is CASSQDSSGSETQYF. As DNA, the CDR3 is TGCGCCAGCAGCCAAGACTCTAGCGGGAGTGAGACCCAGTACTTC.

The chain links TRBV7-9 to TRBJ2-1; D not resolved. The V end lost 5 bases, the J end lost 1 base, and 12 bases lay between the germline ends. This CDR3 comprises 15 residues. From germline, CDR1 is SEHNR and CDR2 FQNEAQ (reference sequence). The CDR3 DNA sequence: TGTGCCAGCAGCCCAATGGGTTCTTCCTACAATGAGCAGTTCTTC. This codes for CASSPMGSSYNEQFF.

This clone was seen only a few times. The J gene is TRBJ2-7, the V gene TRBV6-4; possibly TRBD1 or TRBD2 for D (6 bases each). Germline loops: CDR1 MRHNA, CDR2 SNTAGT. Trimming left V 6 bases short and J 3 bases short, with 18 bases between. The CDR3 consists of 15 residues. The CDR3 sequence is CASSRPLGGFYEQYF. The CDR3 DNA is TGTGCCAGCAGCCGACCTTTAGGGGGGTTCTACGAGCAGTACTTC.

The chain combines TRBV28 with TRBJ1-1; D perhaps matches TRBD1 (5 bases). The V end was cut by 3 bases, the J end by 6 bases, with 11 bases between. CDR1 MDHEN and CDR2 SYDVKM come from the germline V gene. The CDR3 covers 13 residues. The chain's CDR3 is CASSLWGVSEAFF. The CDR3 region has the DNA TGTGCCAGCAGTTTGTGGGGGGTTTCTGAAGCTTTCTTT.

V is TRBV29-1 and J is TRBJ1-1; D remains unclear. Trimming left V 4 bases short and J 7 bases short, with 13 bases between. The CDR3 consists of 12 residues. The germline V gene encodes CDR1 SQVTM and CDR2 ANQGSEA. CDR3 DNA: TGCAGCGTTGGTTTTATCGGGCGTGAAGCTTTCTTT. Residues: CSVGFIGREAFF. The variable domain in full, completed from reference TRBV29-1 and TRBJ1-1, reads SAVISQKPSRDICQRGTSLTIQCQVDSQVTMMFWYRQQPGQSLTLIATANQGSEATYESGFVIDKFPISRPNLTFSTLTVSNMSPEDSSIYLCSVGFIGREAFFGQGTRLTVV.

Remarks on this clone: Other DNA sequences in the same sample also yield this CDR3. The V and J genes are TRBV6-1 and TRBJ2-7; 10 bases map to TRBD2. Per the germline V gene, CDR1 is MNHNS and CDR2 is SASEGT. With 8 bases clipped from V and 4 bases from J, the junction kept 5 bases outside the gene matches. CDR3 length: 13 amino acids. CDR3 DNA: TGTGCCAGCGGGCTAGCGGGAGCTTACGAGCAGTACTTC. Protein sequence: CASGLAGAYEQYF.

The gene calls are TRBV30 and TRBJ1-2; possibly TRBD1 for D (6 bases). Germline V lookup: CDR1 GTSNPN, CDR2 SVGIG (reference sequence). Trimming left V 8 bases short and J 4 bases short, with 17 bases between. This CDR3 is 13 amino acids long. The CDR3 spells CARRDIRSYGYTF. CDR3 sequence (DNA): TGTGCCCGCCGGGACATCAGGTCCTATGGCTACACCTTC.